The 3 T cell receptor beta chains listed next were all sequenced from one sample in a study of blood T cell repertoires in COVID-19. Assay used: immunoSEQ multiplex PCR; TCRdb lists only in-frame clones, some missing. The sample contains about 290,000 clones, 89% of which appear only once. Sequencing used peripheral blood. The receptors were sampled from a woman aged 40 to 50 who had recovered from COVID-19.

The rearrangement uses TRBV6-2 or TRBV6-3 and TRBJ2-5; TRBD2 is a possible D gene (5 bases). V lost 6 bases and J lost 5, with 16 bases in between. This CDR3 is 14 amino acids long. Looked up from germline, CDR1 is MNHEY and CDR2 is SVGEGT. CDR3 in DNA: TGTGCCAGCAGCCACGACGGCCCGGGGGAGACCCAGTACTTC. Encoded protein: CASSHDGPGETQYF.

The gene calls are TRBV5-4 and TRBJ2-1; possibly TRBD2 for D (5 bases). Germline CDR1 SGHNT, CDR2 YYREEE (reference sequence). The CDR3 length is 17 residues. The V and J ends lost 0 bases and 2 bases respectively, with 15 bases between them. The CDR3 protein is CASSLERGSDTYNEQFF. The CDR3 coding sequence is TGTGCCAGCAGCTTGGAACGTGGGAGTGACACCTACAATGAGCAGTTCTTC.

The chain uses TRBV18 and TRBJ1-2; 10 nucleotides agree with TRBD1. CDR1 and CDR2 (germline): KGHSH, LQKENI. The CDR3 totals 16 residues. Trimming cost V 2 bases and J 4 bases; bases outside gene matches: 7. The CDR3 DNA follows: TGTGCCAGCTCACCAGACAGGGGGCTTACGGTCTATGGCTACACCTTC. This sequence encodes CASSPDRGLTVYGYTF.